What follows describes a single T cell receptor beta chain. Its specificity is unknown. The data are from a study of cytomegalovirus exposure and HLA in healthy donors. Study summary: Of the donors genotyped, several hundred in all, less than 90% fell in the Caucasian-associated ancestry cluster. Findings and limits, study-wide: Several top significant clusters appeared, in a later analysis, to be linked to common viral pathogens. The sole available immune exposure information was CMV serostatus. The likely origin of a cluster of highly shared sequence variants was a sequencing artifact.

Primers: 60 Vbeta forward and 13 Jbeta reverse. Profiled with immunoSEQ multiplex PCR; TCRdb holds only in-frame clones, not every one. Seen here are approximately 220,000 clones, approximately 79% observed once, and the top ten hold over 1.5%. The V gene lost 1 base and the J gene lost 3 bases, with 10 bases spanning the gap. The CDR3 consists of 15 residues. CDR1 is MGHRA, CDR2 YSYEKL, per germline. The origin of this receptor is a male donor in good health and CMV-seronegative. This sequence joins TRBV4-1 and TRBJ1-5; a weak D match, TRBD1 (5 bases). The sequenced material came from PBMCs. In nucleotides, the CDR3 is TGCGCCAGCAGCCAAGGGGCGGGACCCAATCAGCCCCAGCATTTT. Protein sequence: CASSQGAGPNQPQHF.